The sequence of this T cell receptor beta chain was determined in a study of metastatic and nonmetastatic thyroid tumors. For the study at large: Both malignant and benign thyroid patients supplied peripheral blood and tumor or nodule tissue samples, across which the repertoires of these patients were then compared. General study points: When malignant thyroid tumors were compared with benign nodules, TCR beta diversity was reportedly significantly higher in the malignant tumors. This held in both blood and tumor samples.

Concerning this clone: Its target is unknown. Different DNA sequences within this sample yield the same CDR3.

The length of the CDR3 is 16 residues. Germline-derived CDR1 and CDR2 are MNHNS and SASEGT. V dropped 4 bases and J dropped 6 bases, with 22 bases sitting between them. Authors' data handling: Construction of a distant-metastasis classifier for papillary thyroid cancer relied on CDR3 differences across clinicopathological groups. TCRdb reprocessed the PCR reads via MiXCR. TCRdb's processing, not the study's, gives the V and J calls here. The repertoire holds about 28,000 clones, with 3.5% to 4.5% as singletons. Thyroid surgery was performed in patients who had received no treatment beforehand. The chain uses TRBV6-1 and TRBJ2-7; tentatively, D is TRBD2 (6 bases). Source material: blood. This sequence originates from a male donor with papillary thyroid cancer or a benign thyroid nodule (not recorded which). Some clones in this sample may be carry-over from other donors' samples. The CDR3 region has the DNA TGTGCCAGCAGTGTTCGAGGAGTGTATGGGGGGATCGAGCAGTACTTC. This sequence encodes CASSVRGVYGGIEQYF.